One and the same sample provided the 3 T cell receptor beta chains below, sequenced in a study of cytomegalovirus exposure and HLA in healthy donors. The PCR contained 60 Vbeta and 13 Jbeta primers. Sequencing was performed with immunoSEQ multiplex PCR; in TCRdb, only in-frame clones are kept and a portion is missing. This table has some 54,000 clones, around 70% appearing once. Sequencing was carried out using PBMCs. These receptors were collected from a man between 18 and 35 years old in good health and CMV-seronegative.

This chain joins TRBV28 and TRBJ2-7; tentative D call: TRBD1 (7 bases). V dropped 5 bases and J dropped 1 base, with 21 bases sitting between them. Germline V lookup: CDR1 MDHEN, CDR2 SYDVKM. CDR3 length: 17 residues. The CDR3 nucleotides read TGTGCCAGCAGTCCGCAGGGGGGCGCCTCTGGGTCCTACGAGCAGTACTTC. Amino acids: CASSPQGGASGSYEQYF.

The chain carries TRBV7-8 and TRBJ2-5; perhaps TRBD2 as D (5 bases). Per germline, CDR1 SGHVS and CDR2 FQNEAQ. The CDR3 has 11 residues. Between the trimmed V and J ends, which lost 9 bases and 6 bases, there was a span of 11 bases. The CDR3 is CASRDLQTQYF. The CDR3 DNA sequence: TGTGCCAGTCGGGATTTACAGACCCAGTACTTC.

The table lists this clone with a few counts. The chain recombines TRBV27 with TRBJ2-1; the match to TRBD2 covers 9 bases. This CDR3 is 14 amino acids long. Germline V lookup: CDR1 MNHEY, CDR2 SMNVEV (reference sequence). Trimming at V came to 7 bases and at J to 2 bases, leaving 3 bases not matched to a gene. CDR3 protein: CASKGTSPYNEQFF. CDR3 in DNA: TGTGCCAGCAAAGGGACTAGCCCCTACAATGAGCAGTTCTTC.